This T cell receptor beta chain emerged from a study of PD-L1 blockade in urothelial cancer. About the research overall: Analyses used blood from 3 weeks (second dose) and 6 weeks after treatment start.

Spiking of synthetic TCR analog templates was performed in each PCR. Generated by immunoSEQ multiplex PCR, the TCRdb table keeps only in-frame clones and is missing some. The data show fewer than 90,000 clones, about 91% seen once. Germline loops: CDR1 MNHNS, CDR2 SASEGT. V was shortened by 0 bases and J by 7 bases, with 12 bases between the two germline ends. The CDR3 has 15 amino acids. Notes on this clone: The antigen is undetermined.

Time point in this sample: peripheral blood 6 weeks after treatment start. All patients carried locally advanced or metastatic urothelial carcinoma. General study findings and limits: TCR clonality was measured in pretreatment peripheral blood. Clonality below the median predicted better survival.

The V call is TRBV6-1, the J call TRBJ2-2; perhaps TRBD1 as D (5 bases). The receptor comes from a woman of 80 years or more with urothelial cancer. Specimen: PBMCs, collected around atezolizumab (anti-PD-L1) treatment. CDR3 bases: TGTGCCAGCAGTGAAGCGACAGCGATGAACGGGGAGCTGTTTTTT. Translation gives CASSEATAMNGELFF.